The 17 T cell receptor beta chains below come from one sample, sequenced in a study of blood T cell repertoires in COVID-19. Here immunoSEQ multiplex PCR was the method, and the copy in TCRdb shows in-frame clones only, minus some. This sample has just over 200,000 clones, with roughly 80% found just once. The sequenced material came from peripheral blood. The receptors were gathered from a woman aged 70-85 years with acute or convalescent COVID-19.

V gene TRBV28 combines with J gene TRBJ1-5; TRBD1 is a possible D gene (5 bases). Per the germline V gene, CDR1 is MDHEN and CDR2 is SYDVKM. This CDR3 spans 14 amino acids. Trimming shortened V by 3 bases and J by 6 bases, and 12 bases separated the two germline ends. The DNA for the CDR3 is TGTGCCAGCAGTTTGCAGGGTCTGCCTCAGCCCCAGCATTTT. Amino acids: CASSLQGLPQPQHF.

V gene TRBV6-1 combines with J gene TRBJ2-5; D possibly corresponds to TRBD1 (5 bases). V gave up 0 bases and J gave up 5 bases, with 13 bases separating them. The germline CDR1 and CDR2 sequences are MNHNS and SASEGT. The CDR3 has 15 residues. The CDR3 region has the DNA TGTGCCAGCAGTGAAGCGGGCAGGGCTTGGGAGACCCAGTACTTC. It specifies CASSEAGRAWETQYF.

The chain couples TRBV3-1 (or the pseudogene TRBV3-2) to TRBJ2-2; D may be TRBD2 (5 bases). The V gene's germline CDR1 is LGHDT and CDR2 YNNKEL (reference sequence). This CDR3 is built from 15 residues. V lost 6 bases and J lost 0, with 11 bases in between. The CDR3 DNA reads as TGTGCCAGCAGTAACGAGGGCACGAACACCGGGGAGCTGTTTTTT. Protein: CASSNEGTNTGELFF.

This clone was detected a few times. V is TRBV19 and J is TRBJ2-1, with TRBD1 matching 10 bases. CDR3 length: 14 residues. V gave up 5 bases and J gave up 7 bases; unmatched junction bases: 5. Germline V gene sequence: CDR1 LNHDA, CDR2 SQIVND (reference sequence). CDR3 sequence reads: CASSDRGRMNEQFF. The CDR3 DNA sequence: TGTGCCAGTAGTGACAGGGGGCGCATGAATGAGCAGTTCTTC.

This clone came up once. The chain uses TRBV3-1 (or the pseudogene TRBV3-2) and TRBJ2-2, with 8 bases aligning to TRBD1. Germline V lookup: CDR1 LGHDT, CDR2 YNNKEL (reference sequence). V shed 2 bases, J shed 4 bases, and the junction held 3 bases outside the gene matches. The length of the CDR3 is 15 residues. The CDR3 DNA reads as TGTGCCAGCAGCCAATCAGACAGGGGCACCGGGGAGCTGTTTTTT. Its protein is CASSQSDRGTGELFF.

The genes are TRBV7-2 and TRBJ2-5, with 13 nucleotides matching TRBD2. The V segment lost 2 bases and the J segment 3 bases; nucleotides outside the gene matches: 9. Germline-derived CDR1 and CDR2 are SGHTA and FQGNSA. This CDR3 spans 18 amino acids. CDR3 DNA sequence: TGTGCCAGCAGCTTATCCCCCGGACTAGCGGGAGTGGAAGAGACCCAGTACTTC. This translates into CASSLSPGLAGVEETQYF.

The chain is built from TRBV28 and TRBJ2-3, with D perhaps matching TRBD1 (6 bases). Per germline, CDR1 MDHEN and CDR2 SYDVKM. V gave up 6 bases and J gave up 3 bases, with 13 bases separating them. This CDR3 spans 14 amino acids. CDR3 sequence reads: CASRELGGTDTQYF. The CDR3 DNA is TGTGCCAGCAGGGAGTTAGGGGGAACAGATACGCAGTATTTT. Supplemented by reference TRBV28 and TRBJ2-3, the full variable domain reads DVKVTQSSRYLVKRTGEKVFLECVQDMDHENMFWYRQDPGLGLRLIYFSYDVKMKEKGDIPEGYSVSREKKERFSLILESASTNQTSMYLCASRELGGTDTQYFGPGTRLTVL.

This clone was seen only once. V usage is TRBV6-6 and J usage is TRBJ1-5; D is undetermined. This CDR3 region has 13 residues. Germline V lookup: CDR1 MNHNY, CDR2 SVGAGI (reference sequence). V was shortened by 7 bases and J by 7 bases, with 14 bases between the two germline ends. The CDR3 loop is CASNPGREQPQHF. Written as DNA, the CDR3 is TGTGCCAGCAACCCCGGGAGGGAACAGCCCCAGCATTTT.

The genes are TRBV4-1 and TRBJ2-5; D perhaps matches TRBD1 (6 bases). Germline V gene sequence: CDR1 MGHRA, CDR2 YSYEKL. This CDR3 is built from 17 residues. Trimming took off 2 bases at V and 5 bases at J, with 21 bases between the two ends. This chain's CDR3 is CASSQRKQGRSQETQYF. DNA of the CDR3: TGCGCCAGCAGCCAACGTAAACAGGGTAGATCCCAGGAGACCCAGTACTTC.

The V call is TRBV30, the J call TRBJ1-1; perhaps TRBD1 as D (5 bases). The CDR3 contains 12 residues. V lost 1 base, J lost 11 bases, and 14 bases lay in between. Germline V lookup: CDR1 GTSNPN, CDR2 SVGIG (reference sequence). The chain's CDR3 is CAWSDGGLVAFF. CDR3 DNA sequence: TGTGCCTGGAGTGACGGGGGTCTAGTTGCTTTCTTT.

V usage is TRBV5-6 and J usage is TRBJ1-5; 10 nucleotides line up with TRBD1. Germline values: CDR1 SGHDT, CDR2 YYEEEE. The CDR3 runs 18 residues. V lost 3 bases to trimming and J lost 0 bases; unmatched junction nucleotides: 9. CDR3 in amino acids: CASSSYRDRGDSNQPQHF. The CDR3 DNA reads as TGTGCCAGCAGCTCGTACCGGGACAGGGGCGATAGCAATCAGCCCCAGCATTTT.

J is TRBJ1-5 and V is TRBV5-1, with 9 positions matching TRBD1. CDR1 SGHRS and CDR2 YFSETQ come from the germline V gene. This CDR3 has 17 residues. V lost 0 bases to trimming and J lost 6 bases; unmatched junction nucleotides: 10. The chain's CDR3 is CASSLGLRGQGGQPQHF. The CDR3 DNA follows: TGCGCCAGCAGCTTGGGCCTTCGGGGACAGGGCGGTCAGCCCCAGCATTTT.

This clone was recorded a few times. Other DNA variants within this sample encode the same CDR3. This chain joins TRBV5-1 and TRBJ1-3; D uncertain. This CDR3 spans 14 amino acids. V shed 0 bases and J shed 3 bases, with 7 bases lying between them. Germline V gives CDR1 SGHRS, CDR2 YFSETQ. CDR3 nucleotide sequence: TGCGCCAGCAGCTTGGCCGGGAATGGAAACACCATATATTTT. Its protein product is CASSLAGNGNTIYF.

About this clone: The sample has other DNA sequences that encode this CDR3 too. This chain joins TRBV2 and TRBJ2-7; 13 bases are a match to TRBD2. This CDR3 is built from 14 residues. The junction had 5 bases not matched to a gene; V was cut back by 5 bases and J by 7 bases. Germline V gene sequence: CDR1 SNHLY, CDR2 FYNNEI. The CDR3, as DNA: TGTGCCAGCAGTCTACTAGCGGGAGGGCTTGAGCAGTACTTC. The encoded protein is CASSLLAGGLEQYF.

The chain joins TRBV30 to TRBJ1-4; TRBD1 aligns across 7 bases. The CDR3 is 15 amino acids. J gave up 0 bases and V 6 bases, and 7 bases lay outside the gene matches. CDR1 GTSNPN and CDR2 SVGIG come from the germline V gene (reference sequence). The chain's CDR3 is CACRDRVATNEKLFF. CDR3 DNA sequence: TGTGCCTGCCGGGACAGAGTTGCAACTAATGAAAAACTGTTTTTT.

The CDR3 reads CASSPERQTNYGYTF. CDR3 DNA: TGTGCCAGCAGTCCGGAGAGACAGACTAACTATGGCTACACCTTC. V and J are TRBV2 and TRBJ1-2, with D perhaps TRBD1 (5 bases). Trimming took 5 bases from V and 0 from J, leaving 13 bases between them. Germline assignment: CDR1 SNHLY and CDR2 FYNNEI. The CDR3 sequence is 15 residues long.

This rearrangement joins TRBV9 to TRBJ1-4, with D possibly being TRBD1 (5 bases). Germline V gene lookup returns CDR1 SGDLS and CDR2 YYNGEE. V lost 4 bases and J lost 0, with 13 bases in between. The CDR3 is 16 residues long. The CDR3 reads CASSPETVATNEKLFF. For the CDR3, the DNA is TGTGCCAGCAGCCCAGAGACAGTCGCAACTAATGAAAAACTGTTTTTT.